The 25 T cell receptor beta chains given below trace back to one sample, sequenced in a study of control samples from healthy donors and cancer patients. Produced via immunoSEQ multiplex PCR; TCRdb's table is partial and in-frame only. Counted here are about 160,000 clones, 94% occurring once; the ten biggest clones make up over 6.5%. The sample comprised blood. The origin of the receptors is a woman aged 40-49 years in good health.

The chain uses TRBV5-8 and TRBJ2-5, with D maybe TRBD2 (6 bases). In germline, CDR1 is SGHTS, CDR2 YDEGEE. V lost 6 bases and J lost 5, with 20 bases in between. The CDR3 is 15 residues long. The CDR3 here is CASNFGGVERETQYF. CDR3 coding DNA: TGTGCCAGCAATTTTGGCGGGGTCGAGAGGGAGACCCAGTACTTC.

This rearrangement joins TRBV7-9 to TRBJ2-3; D possibly corresponds to TRBD2 (5 bases). The CDR3 is 16 amino acids. Germline V lookup: CDR1 SEHNR, CDR2 FQNEAQ (reference sequence). Trimming took 5 bases from V and 1 from J, leaving 16 bases between them. The CDR3 region is CASSPISGRGTDTQYF. The CDR3 DNA reads as TGTGCCAGCAGCCCCATCTCGGGGAGAGGCACAGATACGCAGTATTTT.

The chain carries TRBV18 and TRBJ1-4; 9 bases map to TRBD1. Losses at the gene ends were 0 bases for V and 7 bases for J; bases not matched to a gene: 3. Looked up from germline, CDR1 is KGHSH and CDR2 is LQKENI. CDR3 length equals 15 residues. The CDR3 nucleotides read TGTGCCAGCTCACCACCAGGACAGGGGATTGAAAAACTGTTTTTT. It encodes CASSPPGQGIEKLFF.

The gene calls are TRBV6-6 and TRBJ2-6; D uncertain. Germline V gives CDR1 MNHNY, CDR2 SVGAGI (reference sequence). The length of the CDR3 is 14 residues. V shed 2 bases and J shed 6 bases, with 8 bases lying between them. The CDR3 here is CASSYPSSANVLTF. The DNA of the CDR3 is TGTGCCAGCAGTTACCCGTCCTCGGCCAACGTCCTGACTTTC.

V is TRBV6-4 and J is TRBJ2-6; D unclear. In germline, CDR1 is MRHNA, CDR2 SNTAGT. Trimming removed 6 bases from V and 0 bases from J, with 12 bases in between. The CDR3 is made up of 16 amino acids. CDR3 residues: CASSPTPSSGANVLTF. Written as DNA, the CDR3 is TGTGCCAGCAGCCCGACACCGAGCTCTGGGGCCAACGTCCTGACTTTC.

This clone was counted a single time. The chain joins TRBV2 to TRBJ1-5; D perhaps matches TRBD1 (6 bases). Trimming left V 6 bases short and J 9 bases short, with 12 bases between. Germline V lookup: CDR1 SNHLY, CDR2 FYNNEI. The CDR3 covers 12 residues. CDR3 sequence reads: CASRGGGWPQHF. As DNA, the CDR3 is TGTGCCAGCAGGGGGGGCGGTTGGCCCCAGCATTTT.

The rearrangement uses TRBV4-3 and TRBJ1-1; D gene unclear. Germline CDR1 and CDR2: LGHNA and YSLEER. Trimming took 0 bases from V and 6 from J, leaving 11 bases between them. This CDR3 is 14 amino acids long. The CDR3 nucleotides read TGCGCCAGCAGCCAAGAGTTGATTAGCCCTGAAGCTTTCTTT. It yields the protein CASSQELISPEAFF.

The J gene is TRBJ1-1, the V gene TRBV19, with 8 bases identical to TRBD1. Germline V lookup: CDR1 LNHDA, CDR2 SQIVND (reference sequence). J gave up 1 base and V 5 bases, and 12 bases lay outside the gene matches. This CDR3 region has 17 residues. The CDR3 DNA reads as TGTGCCAGTAGTCCGCGGGTCGGGACAGGAGAGAACACTGAAGCTTTCTTT. Amino acids: CASSPRVGTGENTEAFF.

The chain employs TRBV11-2 and TRBJ1-6; TRBD1 is a possible D gene (6 bases). The CDR3 covers 13 residues. V was shortened by 6 bases and J by 7 bases, with 10 bases between the two germline ends. CDR1 is SGHAT and CDR2 is FQNNGV in the germline V gene. Written as DNA, the CDR3 is TGTGCCAGCAGTCAGGGGCGGAATTCACCCCTCCACTTT. It codes for CASSQGRNSPLHF.

The chain joins TRBV7-8 to TRBJ2-5, with 8 positions matching TRBD1. The CDR3 has 17 amino acids. With V trimmed by 5 bases and J by 9 bases, 20 bases remained unmatched. The V gene's germline CDR1 is SGHVS and CDR2 FQNEAQ. The CDR3 reads CASSATHKGTGERAQYF. The DNA for the CDR3 is TGTGCCAGCAGCGCCACCCACAAGGGGACAGGAGAGAGGGCCCAGTACTTC.

The chain uses TRBV7-2 and TRBJ1-1, with TRBD1 matching over 10 bases. J was trimmed by 10 bases and V by 8 bases; bases with no gene match: 13. The V gene's germline CDR1 is SGHTA and CDR2 FQGNSA. This CDR3 has 14 residues. The CDR3 DNA is TGTGCCAGCGGAATCGACAGGGGGCGAGGATTAGCTTTCTTT. Protein product: CASGIDRGRGLAFF.

This chain connects TRBV7-2 to TRBJ1-2; a possible D gene is TRBD1 (5 bases). V lost 1 base to trimming and J lost 3 bases, with 9 bases between them. This CDR3 spans 14 amino acids. CDR1 is SGHTA and CDR2 is FQGNSA in the germline V gene. CDR3 sequence: CASSLGTNDYGYTF. CDR3 DNA: TGTGCCAGCAGCTTAGGGACAAATGACTATGGCTACACCTTC.

This chain links TRBV4-1 with TRBJ1-5; D might be TRBD1 (5 bases). CDR1 is MGHRA and CDR2 is YSYEKL in the germline V gene. The V end lost 0 bases, the J end lost 4 bases, and 13 bases lay between the germline ends. The CDR3 is made up of 16 amino acids. CDR3 region: CASSQDRGASNQPQHF. CDR3 bases: TGCGCCAGCAGCCAAGATCGGGGCGCCTCGAATCAGCCCCAGCATTTT.

This chain uses TRBV7-2 with TRBJ1-5; D uncertain. Germline CDR1 SGHTA, CDR2 FQGNSA. Trimming cost V 1 base and J 1 base, with 8 bases left between them. The CDR3 is made up of 15 amino acids. In nucleotides, the CDR3 is TGTGCCAGCAGCTTAGAATCCGGGAGCAATCAGCCCCAGCATTTT. The encoded protein is CASSLESGSNQPQHF.

V usage is TRBV2 and J usage is TRBJ1-1; D is ambiguous. CDR3 length: 15 residues. The germline gives CDR1 SNHLY, CDR2 FYNNEI. Trimming removed 1 base at V and 1 base at J, with 10 bases between. The CDR3 sequence: CASSEGMGGNTEAFF. As DNA, the CDR3 is TGTGCCAGCAGTGAAGGGATGGGCGGGAACACTGAAGCTTTCTTT.

V usage is TRBV7-8 and J usage is TRBJ1-3; no firm D call. The germline CDR1 and CDR2 sequences are SGHVS and FQNEAQ. With 0 bases removed from V and 0 bases from J, the gap between germline ends came to 9 bases. There are 16 residues in the CDR3. CDR3 coding DNA: TGTGCCAGCAGCTTAGCCACAAGGAACTCTGGAAACACCATATATTTT. This sequence encodes CASSLATRNSGNTIYF.

The rearrangement links TRBV19 to TRBJ1-3; weak D call: TRBD1 (5 bases). CDR1 and CDR2 from the germline V gene are LNHDA and SQIVND (reference sequence). This CDR3 is built from 15 residues. The ends were cut back, 6 bases at V and 0 bases at J, with 12 bases in the middle. CDR3 bases: TGTGCCAGTAGCAAACAGGCGTTCTCTGGAAACACCATATATTTT. Encoded protein: CASSKQAFSGNTIYF.

V is TRBV9 and J is TRBJ1-2; tentatively, D is TRBD1 (5 bases). In germline, CDR1 is SGDLS, CDR2 YYNGEE. The CDR3 covers 14 residues. Trimming removed 0 bases from V and 8 bases from J, with 14 bases in between. CDR3 sequence reads: CASSVDPGPRGYTF. CDR3 bases: TGTGCCAGCAGCGTAGATCCGGGGCCGCGGGGCTACACCTTC. The full variable domain, rest sourced from reference TRBV9 and TRBJ1-2, is DSGVTQTPKHLITATGQRVTLRCSPRSGDLSVYWYQQSLDQGLQFLIQYYNGEERAKGNILERFSAQQFPDLHSELNLSSLELGDSALYFCASSVDPGPRGYTFGSGTRLTVV.

The DNA for the CDR3 is TGTGCCACCCAGCCGACAGGAATTATCAATGAGCAGTTCTTC. Translating gives CATQPTGIINEQFF. This chain connects TRBV2 to TRBJ2-1; D is perhaps TRBD1 (6 bases). The germline V gene has CDR1 SNHLY and CDR2 FYNNEI. The CDR3 extends over 14 amino acids. V dropped 10 bases and J dropped 6 bases, with 19 bases sitting between them.

The chain recombines TRBV12-3 or TRBV12-4 with TRBJ1-2; no firm D call. The V end was cut by 1 base, the J end by 0 bases, with 3 bases between. The CDR3 has 13 amino acids. In DNA, the CDR3 is TGTGCCAGCAGTTTAGTCGCTAACTATGGCTACACCTTC. It specifies CASSLVANYGYTF.

This sequence joins TRBV19 and TRBJ2-3; no clear D. V was shortened by 6 bases and J by 2 bases, with 3 bases between the two germline ends. This CDR3 has 11 residues. From germline, CDR1 is LNHDA and CDR2 SQIVND (reference sequence). CDR3 bases: TGTGCCAGTAGGAACACAGATACGCAGTATTTT. Amino acids: CASRNTDTQYF.

CDR3 in DNA: TGTGCCAGCAGCTTCAGGCTAGCGAACACCGGGGAGCTGTTTTTT. It codes for CASSFRLANTGELFF. This rearrangement joins TRBV7-6 to TRBJ2-2; D call uncertain. The length of the CDR3 is 15 residues. CDR1 is SGHVS and CDR2 is FNYEAQ in the germline V gene. V shed 3 bases and J shed 0 bases, with 8 bases lying between them.

Comments on this clone: The sample carries other DNA sequences with the same CDR3. The chain is built from TRBV18 and TRBJ1-4; possible D gene TRBD1, 5 bases. Deletions cut 3 bases from V and 5 bases from J, with 7 bases between. Germline V gene sequence: CDR1 KGHSH, CDR2 LQKENI. There are 13 residues in the CDR3. The DNA for the CDR3 is TGTGCCAGCTCACCGCAGGGAAATGAAAAACTGTTTTTT. It yields the protein CASSPQGNEKLFF.

Here the CDR3 reads CASSRGGETQYF. The CDR3, as DNA: TGTGCCAGCAGTAGGGGTGGAGAGACCCAGTACTTC. The gene calls are TRBV7-9 and TRBJ2-5; TRBD1 is a possible D gene (5 bases). V lost 6 bases, J lost 4 bases, and 9 bases lay in between. CDR1 and CDR2 (germline): SEHNR, FQNEAQ (reference sequence). This CDR3 region has 12 residues.

The rearrangement joins TRBV5-1 to TRBJ1-4; 8 bases are shared with TRBD1. Germline V gene lookup returns CDR1 SGHRS and CDR2 YFSETQ. The CDR3 loop spans 15 amino acids. The J segment lost 5 bases and the V segment lost 3 bases, leaving 6 bases of the junction unmatched. Here the CDR3 reads CASSSTGDRNEKLFF. In DNA form, the CDR3 reads TGCGCCAGCAGCTCGACAGGGGACAGGAATGAAAAACTGTTTTTT. Based on the CDR3 plus reference TRBV5-1 and TRBJ1-4, the full variable domain is KAGVTQTPRYLIKTRGQQVTLSCSPISGHRSVSWYQQTPGQGLQFLFEYFSETQRNKGNFPGRFSGRQFSNSRSEMNVSTLELGDSALYLCASSSTGDRNEKLFFGSGTQLSVL.